The 27 T cell receptor beta chains below were found in one sample sequenced in a study of blood T cell repertoires in COVID-19. TCRdb's table, derived via immunoSEQ multiplex PCR, lists solely in-frame clones and lacks some. The data contain about 190,000 clones, 75% to 90% of them seen just once; the ten biggest clones take up 1% to 1.4%. Sequenced material: peripheral blood. Receptor source: a man aged 25-45 years with acute or convalescent COVID-19.

This sequence joins TRBV6-5 and TRBJ1-2; 12 bases are a match to TRBD1. Trimming took 6 bases from V and 5 from J; bases not matched to a gene: 7. The CDR3 runs 15 residues. Per germline, CDR1 MNHEY and CDR2 SVGAGI. In DNA, the CDR3 is TGTGCCAGCAGCTATCGGGACAGGGGGCTTTATGGCTACACCTTC. It encodes CASSYRDRGLYGYTF.

The chain links TRBV28 to TRBJ2-1; D remains ambiguous. Germline CDR1 MDHEN, CDR2 SYDVKM. The CDR3 contains 12 residues. The germline V and J ends were trimmed by 4 bases and 5 bases, with 6 bases remaining between them. CDR3 residues: CASSYTNNEQFF. CDR3 nucleotide sequence: TGTGCCAGCAGTTACACGAACAATGAGCAGTTCTTC.

In this sample, this clone turned up once. V gene TRBV4-1 combines with J gene TRBJ2-1; 9 nucleotides line up with TRBD2. V was clipped by 0 bases and J by 6 bases; unmatched bases: 9. The CDR3 runs 17 residues. The germline V gene encodes CDR1 MGHRA and CDR2 YSYEKL. CDR3 DNA: TGCGCCAGCAGCCAAGAAATGCTAGCGGGGCCGACCAATGAGCAGTTCTTC. It translates to CASSQEMLAGPTNEQFF.

The chain carries TRBV19 and TRBJ1-5; maybe TRBD1 (6 bases). V dropped 5 bases and J dropped 3 bases, with 11 bases sitting between them. Germline V gives CDR1 LNHDA, CDR2 SQIVND (reference sequence). The CDR3 totals 14 residues. The CDR3 nucleotides are TGTGCCAGTAGTGGCAGGGGCCCCAATCAGCCCCAGCATTTT. The encoded protein is CASSGRGPNQPQHF.

This chain links TRBV27 with TRBJ2-2; TRBD1 aligns across 9 bases. The CDR3 extends over 15 amino acids. The germline V gene encodes CDR1 MNHEY and CDR2 SMNVEV (reference sequence). The trim removed 3 bases at V and 6 bases at J, leaving 5 bases unmatched. The CDR3 DNA sequence: TGTGCCAGCAGTTTTTGGACAGGGGCGCCCGGGGAGCTGTTTTTT. Residues: CASSFWTGAPGELFF.

This chain connects TRBV5-6 to TRBJ1-4; 9 bases fit TRBD1. The CDR3 covers 15 residues. CDR1 is SGHDT and CDR2 is YYEEEE in the germline V gene. After removal of 5 bases from V and 8 bases from J, the junction contained 10 bases not matched to a gene. The DNA for the CDR3 is TGTGCCAGCAGGGGGAGGGGACAGGGACAAGAAAAACTGTTTTTT. It yields the protein CASRGRGQGQEKLFF. The full variable domain, in which reference TRBV5-6 and TRBJ1-4 provide the parts outside the CDR3, is DAGVTQSPTHLIKTRGQQVTLRCSPKSGHDTVSWYQQALGQGPQFIFQYYEEEERQRGNFPDRFSGHQFPNYSSELNVNALLLGDSALYLCASRGRGQGQEKLFFGSGTQLSVL.

This clone was counted between two and nine times. The chain is built from TRBV7-2 and TRBJ2-3, with 12 bases matching TRBD2. The CDR3 contains 16 residues. CDR1 and CDR2 from the germline V gene are SGHTA and FQGNSA. V shed 2 bases, J shed 3 bases, and the junction held 3 bases outside the gene matches. CDR3 in DNA: TGTGCCAGCAGCTTACTAGCGGGAGGGGTGACAGATACGCAGTATTTT. Translating it yields CASSLLAGGVTDTQYF.

The CDR3 sequence is CASSPRRGLAGVGTLSNEQFF. As DNA, the CDR3 is TGTGCCAGCAGCCCTAGGAGGGGACTAGCGGGAGTGGGGACCCTGAGCAATGAGCAGTTCTTC. The chain employs TRBV7-8 and TRBJ2-1, with 14 bases matching TRBD2. This CDR3 comprises 21 residues. CDR1 and CDR2 from the germline V gene are SGHVS and FQNEAQ. Trimming removed 5 bases from V and 6 bases from J; junction bases left unmatched: 21.

This clone occurred once. The rearrangement uses TRBV29-1 and TRBJ1-2; 7 bases agree with TRBD1. V was pared by 6 bases and J by 4 bases, with 5 bases of the junction left unmatched. CDR1 and CDR2 (germline): SQVTM, ANQGSEA. This CDR3 spans 12 amino acids. The CDR3 protein is CSVPRGLYGYTF. The CDR3 DNA reads as TGCAGCGTCCCTAGGGGGCTCTATGGCTACACCTTC.

Note on this clone: Other DNA sequences in this specimen translate into the identical CDR3. The chain links TRBV9 to TRBJ1-1, with 8 bases identical to TRBD1. This CDR3 has 12 residues. The V gene's germline CDR1 is SGDLS and CDR2 YYNGEE. Unmatched junction bases numbered 3, after V lost 3 bases and J lost 8 bases. Here the CDR3 reads CASSGRDREAFF. As DNA, the CDR3 is TGTGCCAGCAGCGGGCGGGACAGGGAAGCTTTCTTT.

The chain recombines TRBV4-2 with TRBJ2-3, with TRBD2 matching 11 bases. There are 18 residues in the CDR3. Germline V gene sequence: CDR1 LGHNA, CDR2 YNFKEQ. V dropped 4 bases and J dropped 1; count of bases not matched to a gene: 10. The CDR3 nucleotides are TGTGCCAGCAGCCTCACCCTCCTAGCGGGGGGCCGCACAGATACGCAGTATTTT. Its translation is CASSLTLLAGGRTDTQYF.

The chain couples TRBV29-1 to TRBJ1-1, with TRBD1 matching over 7 bases. This CDR3 is 14 amino acids long. CDR1 and CDR2 from the germline V gene are SQVTM and ANQGSEA. The trim removed 6 bases at V and 1 base at J, leaving 8 bases unmatched. The CDR3 DNA follows: TGCAGCGTGACCCGGACAGGCGGGAACACTGAAGCTTTCTTT. Translating it yields CSVTRTGGNTEAFF.

The chain employs TRBV5-8 and TRBJ1-4, with 9 bases aligning to TRBD1. V was clipped by 3 bases and J by 2 bases; unmatched bases: 5. Germline CDR1 reads SGHTS; CDR2 reads YDEGEE. The CDR3 runs to 16 residues. The CDR3 is CASSSGQGRTNEKLFF. CDR3 nucleotides: TGTGCCAGCAGCTCGGGACAGGGCCGCACTAATGAAAAACTGTTTTTT.

The chain joins TRBV28 to TRBJ1-1; D gene unclear. This CDR3 spans 13 amino acids. The V end was cut by 7 bases, the J end by 6 bases, with 15 bases between. Germline values: CDR1 MDHEN, CDR2 SYDVKM. The CDR3 is CASKYGGKSEAFF. The CDR3, as DNA: TGTGCCAGCAAATATGGCGGAAAGTCTGAAGCTTTCTTT. The full variable domain, in which reference TRBV28 and TRBJ1-1 provide the parts outside the CDR3, is DVKVTQSSRYLVKRTGEKVFLECVQDMDHENMFWYRQDPGLGLRLIYFSYDVKMKEKGDIPEGYSVSREKKERFSLILESASTNQTSMYLCASKYGGKSEAFFGQGTRLTVV.

CDR3 region: CASNQYLQSNSPLHF. In DNA, the CDR3 is TGTGCCAGCAACCAATATCTACAGAGTAATTCACCCCTCCACTTT. The V and J genes are TRBV2 and TRBJ1-6; D is unclear. This CDR3 is built from 15 residues. V dropped 7 bases and J dropped 6 bases, with 16 bases sitting between them. Germline V gives CDR1 SNHLY, CDR2 FYNNEI. Using reference TRBV2 and TRBJ1-6 for the parts outside the CDR3, the full variable domain is EPEVTQTPSHQVTQMGQEVILRCVPISNHLYFYWYRQILGQKVEFLVSFYNNEISEKSEIFDDQFSVERPDGSNFTLKIRSTKLEDSAMYFCASNQYLQSNSPLHFGNGTRLTVT.

This clone has just one count. This chain joins TRBV27 and TRBJ1-2; D might be TRBD1 (6 bases). The CDR3 extends over 15 amino acids. Germline CDR1 is MNHEY and CDR2 is SMNVEV (reference sequence). Trimming shortened V by 5 bases and J by 3 bases, and 16 bases separated the two germline ends. In nucleotides, the CDR3 is TGTGCCAGCAGTAATACAGGGCAAGACGACTATGGCTACACCTTC. Residues: CASSNTGQDDYGYTF.

The V and J genes are TRBV10-1 and TRBJ1-1; unclear D gene. The germline gives CDR1 WNHNN, CDR2 SYGVQD (reference sequence). The CDR3 is 12 amino acids. The germline V and J ends were trimmed by 6 bases and 10 bases, with 15 bases remaining between them. CDR3 DNA: TGCGCCAGCAGCAAAGGCCCAGGTGGAGCTTTCTTT. It codes for CASSKGPGGAFF.

The chain's CDR3 is CASRDRAIDTQYF. The CDR3 DNA is TGTGCCAGCCGGGACAGGGCGATAGATACGCAGTATTTT. This chain links TRBV19 with TRBJ2-3; TRBD1 matches at 9 bases. Germline values: CDR1 LNHDA, CDR2 SQIVND (reference sequence). After removal of 9 bases from V and 5 bases from J, the junction contained 6 bases not matched to a gene. The CDR3 has 13 residues.

V usage is TRBV28 and J usage is TRBJ2-5; D possibly corresponds to TRBD2 (6 bases). CDR3 length: 16 residues. CDR1 MDHEN and CDR2 SYDVKM come from the germline V gene. V shed 3 bases and J shed 5 bases, with 19 bases lying between them. The CDR3, as DNA: TGTGCCAGCAGTTTTGGTCATGGGTGGGGGGTGGAGACCCAGTACTTC. Its translation: CASSFGHGWGVETQYF.

V gene TRBV3-1 (or the pseudogene TRBV3-2) combines with J gene TRBJ1-2, with 9 bases that match TRBD1. V shed 3 bases and J 14 bases; nucleotides not matched to a gene: 7. The germline V gene encodes CDR1 LGHDT and CDR2 YNNKEL (reference sequence). The CDR3 is 12 residues long. The CDR3 DNA follows: TGTGCCAGCAGCCACTCTCCGGGACAGGGAACCTTC. Its translation is CASSHSPGQGTF.

The V gene is TRBV7-9, the J gene TRBJ1-3, with unresolved D. This CDR3 has 14 residues. V was pared by 5 bases and J by 0 bases, with 8 bases between. Germline CDR1 SEHNR, CDR2 FQNEAQ (reference sequence). The CDR3 region is CASSATISGNTIYF. DNA for the CDR3: TGTGCCAGCAGCGCGACTATCTCTGGAAACACCATATATTTT.

The CDR3 here is CASSQDSKPGGPRVYGYTF. CDR3 nucleotide sequence: TGCGCCAGCAGCCAAGATAGCAAGCCAGGGGGACCGAGGGTGTATGGCTACACCTTC. The rearrangement joins TRBV4-1 to TRBJ1-2, with TRBD1 identical over 7 bases. V trimming: 0 bases; J trimming: 5 bases; junction bases outside the gene matches: 18. This CDR3 has 19 amino acids. CDR1 is MGHRA, CDR2 YSYEKL, per germline.

This clone was seen a single time. This chain links TRBV14 with TRBJ1-2, with 9 bases fitting TRBD1. The V gene end was trimmed by 3 bases and the J gene end by 3 bases; junction bases not matched to a gene: 5. This CDR3 contains 15 residues. The germline gives CDR1 SGHDN, CDR2 FVKESK. DNA of the CDR3: TGTGCCAGCAGCCAGGGGACAGGGTACGACTATGGCTACACCTTC. It translates to CASSQGTGYDYGYTF. The entire variable domain, with the rest obtained from reference TRBV14 and TRBJ1-2, is as follows: EAGVTQFPSHSVIEKGQTVTLRCDPISGHDNLYWYRRVMGKEIKFLLHFVKESKQDESGMPNNRFLAERTGGTYSTLKVQPAELEDSGVYFCASSQGTGYDYGYTFGSGTRLTVV.

For the CDR3, the DNA is TGCGCCAGCAGCGACGACAGGGAGGTAGTCTACGAGCAGTACTTC. It codes for CASSDDREVVYEQYF. V is TRBV5-1 and J is TRBJ2-7; perhaps TRBD1 as D (7 bases). V lost 4 bases and J lost 3, with 17 bases in between. This CDR3 has 15 amino acids. Germline loops: CDR1 SGHRS, CDR2 YFSETQ.

The rearrangement joins TRBV6-5 to TRBJ1-4, with a tentative D call TRBD1 (5 bases). The CDR3 consists of 15 residues. CDR1 is MNHEY, CDR2 SVGAGI, per germline. V was trimmed by 6 bases and J by 8 bases, leaving 19 bases between them. In DNA, the CDR3 is TGTGCCAGCAGCGGGGGTACTAACAACGGGGAAAAACTGTTTTTT. Amino acid sequence: CASSGGTNNGEKLFF.

This chain joins TRBV5-1 and TRBJ2-3; TRBD1 matches at 7 bases. The V segment lost 6 bases and the J segment 0 bases; nucleotides outside the gene matches: 4. Per germline, CDR1 SGHRS and CDR2 YFSETQ. CDR3 length equals 14 residues. CDR3 nucleotides: TGCGCCAGCACGAGGGGGCTTAGCACAGATACGCAGTATTTT. Protein: CASTRGLSTDTQYF.

This chain uses TRBV28 with TRBJ2-3; D might be TRBD2 (6 bases). Deletions cut 6 bases from V and 2 bases from J, with 12 bases between. The germline gives CDR1 MDHEN, CDR2 SYDVKM. This CDR3 contains 14 residues. CDR3 protein: CASRKGLFTDTQYF. The CDR3 coding sequence is TGTGCCAGCAGAAAGGGACTGTTCACAGATACGCAGTATTTT.